These T cell receptor beta chains were read from a single sample in a study of immune heterogeneity within non-small cell lung tumors. TCRdb re-called the multiplex PCR reads through MiXCR, storing one row per CDR3 protein. The repertoire has fewer than 13,000 distinct CDR3 sequences, roughly 26% of them found once; the top ten carry roughly 13%. The sequenced sample consisted of lung tumor tissue. These receptors were collected from a man aged 45-65 years with non-small cell lung cancer. The CDR3 runs from the conserved cysteine through the conserved F or W. D genes are given only for firm matches. Rows give clone size only sometimes, using once, few, many, or a class for an expanded clone.

many	TRBJ1-1	.	TRBV18	TGTGCCAGCTCCCTCGGCGTCGACACTGAAGCTTTCTTT	CASSLGVDTEAFF
medium-sized	TRBJ2-7	TRBD2	TRBV29-1	TGCAGCGTTCGGGGGGATGGGAATGAGCAGTACTTC	CSVRGDGNEQYF
few	TRBJ2-1	.	TRBV3-1	TGTGCCAGCAGCCCGACCGCCATCTCCTACAATGAGCAGTTCTTC	CASSPTAISYNEQFF
few	TRBJ2-3	.	TRBV7-6	TGTGCCAGCAGCTCAGTCAGGGATACGCAGTATTTT	CASSSVRDTQYF
.	TRBJ1-1	.	TRBV27	TGTGCCAGCAGTCTTGCAGGGTTTACCACTGAAGATTTCTTT	CASSLAGFTTEDFF
many	TRBJ2-7	TRBD1	TRBV18	TGTGCCAGCTCACCGGACCATCGGACAGGGGACGAGCAGTACTTC	CASSPDHRTGDEQYF
once	TRBJ2-5	TRBD2	TRBV28	TGTGCCAGCAGCACACTAGCGGGAGTAGAGGCCCAGTACTTC	CASSTLAGVEAQYF
medium-sized	TRBJ1-2	TRBD1	TRBV6-1	TGTGCCAGCAGTAAGGAGGACAGGTCGGTCTATGGCTACACCTTC	CASSKEDRSVYGYTF
.	TRBJ2-2	TRBD2	TRBV7-3	TGTGCCAGCTCTGCGGGGGGAGGGAACGGGGAGCTGTTTTTT	CASSAGGGNGELFF
medium-sized	TRBJ2-7	.	TRBV6-6	TGTGCCAGCAGTTACTCGGAGGTAGAGCAGACCTACGAGCAGTACTTC	CASSYSEVEQTYEQYF
medium-sized	TRBJ1-6	.	TRBV19	TGTGCCAGTAGTACCCGACAGCTTTCACCCCTCCACTTT	CASSTRQLSPLHF
few	TRBJ2-6	TRBD2	TRBV14	TGTGCCAGCAGCCCCGGACTAGCGGCGCGCTCTGGGGCCAACGTCCTGACTTTC	CASSPGLAARSGANVLTF
many	TRBJ2-7	TRBD2	TRBV7-2	TGTGCCAGCAGCTTAGAAAACCTAGCGGTCGAGCAGTACTTC	CASSLENLAVEQYF
medium-sized	TRBJ2-3	TRBD2	TRBV20-1	TGCAGTGCTAGCGATAGCGGGATAACAGATACGCAGTATTTT	CSASDSGITDTQYF
medium-sized	TRBJ2-3	TRBD2	TRBV6-4	TGTGCCAGCAGTGAAGGAGCGGGGAGCACAGATACGCAGTATTTT	CASSEGAGSTDTQYF
many	TRBJ1-2	.	TRBV11-2	TGTGCCAGCAGCTTAACCGAATCGACAGCAATCTATGGCTACACCTTC	CASSLTESTAIYGYTF
.	TRBJ1-1	.	TRBV20-1	TGCAGTGCTAGGGGCTCCACGAACACTGAAGCTTTCTTT	CSARGSTNTEAFF
.	TRBJ2-1	.	TRBV5-4	TGTGCCAGCAGCTTCGAACAGGGCTACAATGAGCAGTTCTTC	CASSFEQGYNEQFF
medium-sized	TRBJ1-4	TRBD1	TRBV5-1	TGCGCCAGCAGCTTGGCCGGTGTAGGCAGGGGGCGTTCATATGAAAAACTGTTTTTT	CASSLAGVGRGRSYEKLFF
medium-sized	TRBJ2-7	TRBD2	TRBV20-1	TGCAGTGCTAGAGGAGAACTAGCGGCCTACGAGCAGTACTTC	CSARGELAAYEQYF
many	TRBJ1-5	.	TRBV6-1	TGTGCCAGCAGTTTCGCAGGGTCAAACAATCAGCCCCAGCATTTT	CASSFAGSNNQPQHF
medium-sized	TRBJ2-7	.	TRBV28	TGTGCCAGCAACGAGGGAGCCCGCGCGGAGCAGTACTTC	CASNEGARAEQYF
.	TRBJ1-2	.	TRBV7-6	TGTGCCAGCAGCTCGACAGGCGCCTACACCTTC	CASSSTGAYTF
.	TRBJ2-5	.	TRBV11-1	TGTGCCAGCAGCTTAGGGGCAGGGGATCAAGAGACCCAGTACTTC	CASSLGAGDQETQYF
few	TRBJ2-1	.	TRBV18	TGTGCCAGCTCACCACCGCCACAGTTTGAGCAGTTCTTC	CASSPPPQFEQFF
.	TRBJ2-7	.	TRBV27	TGTGTCAGCAGTAGTCAGCACTCCTACGAGCAGTACTTC	CVSSSQHSYEQYF
many	TRBJ2-3	TRBD2	TRBV5-1	TGCGCCAGCAGCTTGGGGCCGGGGGGGTTCACAGATACGCAGTATTTT	CASSLGPGGFTDTQYF
few	TRBJ2-7	.	TRBV5-1	TGCGCCAGCAGCTTGTATGGGGGGACCTACGAGCAGTACTTC	CASSLYGGTYEQYF
few	TRBJ2-2	.	TRBV30	TGTGCCTGGGGAGAGCTTCGGAACACCGGGGAGCTGTTTTTT	CAWGELRNTGELFF
few	TRBJ2-7	TRBD2	TRBV7-2	TGTGCCAGCAGCTTATCGGGGGGGGGATTCTACGAGCAGTACTTC	CASSLSGGGFYEQYF
many	TRBJ2-7	TRBD1	TRBV4-1	TGCGCCAGCAGCCAAGAAACGACAGGGGGCTTTTACGAGCAGTACTTC	CASSQETTGGFYEQYF
many	TRBJ1-1	TRBD1	TRBV29-1	TGCAGCGTTGCTATGGACTTTACAGGGGTTCGGAGCACTGAAGCTTTCTTT	CSVAMDFTGVRSTEAFF
few	TRBJ1-5	.	TRBV5-5	TGTGCCAGCAGCCCGGAGACAGGCACGAATCAGCCCCAGCATTTT	CASSPETGTNQPQHF
many	TRBJ1-2	.	TRBV18	TGTGCCAGCTCACCAGGGGAGAACTATGGCTACACCTTC	CASSPGENYGYTF
few	TRBJ2-7	.	TRBV5-6	TGTGCCAGCAGTAGGGAGGTGGAGCAGTACTTC	CASSREVEQYF
medium-sized	TRBJ1-6	TRBD1	TRBV28	TGTGCCAGCAGCATAACTGACAGGGGATGGTGGGGTTCACCCCTCCACTTT	CASSITDRGWWGSPLHF
many	TRBJ1-2	.	TRBV5-1	TGCGCCAGCAGCTTGGTTCAGGGAGGGGACTATGGCTACACCTTC	CASSLVQGGDYGYTF
medium-sized	TRBJ1-6	.	TRBV25-1	TGTGCCAGCAGATCCGGGACAACAAATTCACCCCTCCACTTT	CASRSGTTNSPLHF
few	TRBJ2-6	TRBD1	TRBV29-1	TGCAGCGCCTCTGAGACAGGGACTGGGGCCAACGTCCTGACTTTC	CSASETGTGANVLTF
many	TRBJ2-1	.	TRBV10-3	TGTGCCATCAGCCCCAGACAGGGAGGACTCAATGAGCAGTTCTTC	CAISPRQGGLNEQFF
medium-sized	TRBJ2-1	.	TRBV6-1	TGTGCCAGCAGGGCGAGGAGCTCCTACAATGAGCAGTTCTTC	CASRARSSYNEQFF
.	TRBJ1-5	.	TRBV14	TGTGCCAGCAGCCTTTACAGAAATCAGCCCCAGCATTTT	CASSLYRNQPQHF
.	TRBJ1-1	.	TRBV13	TGTGCCAGCAGCTTAAGGTTACGGGGGGTGAACACTGAAGCTTTCTTT	CASSLRLRGVNTEAFF
few	TRBJ2-7	TRBD1	TRBV3-1	TGTGCCAGCAGCACCGGGACAGGGGTCAAAGCCGAGCAGTACTTC	CASSTGTGVKAEQYF
many	TRBJ1-2	.	TRBV3-1	TGTGCCAGCAGCAGCGGGGGCCGTGGCTACACCTTC	CASSSGGRGYTF
medium-sized	TRBJ2-7	.	TRBV19	TGTGCCAGTAGTATAGGCGGGCAGACCTCCTACGAGCAGTACTTC	CASSIGGQTSYEQYF
.	TRBJ2-5	.	TRBV15	TGTGCCACCAGCAGGGACAGAGTTTACCAAGAGACCCAGTACTTC	CATSRDRVYQETQYF
once	TRBJ1-5	TRBD1	TRBV19	TGTACCAGCAGCCACTGGGGTGGACAGGGCAATCAGCCCCAGCATTTT	CTSSHWGGQGNQPQHF
medium-sized	TRBJ1-3	TRBD1	TRBV6-1	TGTGCCAGCAGTTACCGACAGGGGGCTGGAAACACCATATATTTT	CASSYRQGAGNTIYF
few	TRBJ2-7	.	TRBV30	TGTGCCTGGAGTGTAACCCCGACAGCTTACTCCTACGAGCAGTACTTC	CAWSVTPTAYSYEQYF
medium-sized	TRBJ1-5	TRBD1	TRBV6-1	TGTGCCAGCAGCTTAACAGGGGTGGGCAATCAGCCCCAGCATTTT	CASSLTGVGNQPQHF
many	TRBJ1-2	.	TRBV9	TGTGCCAGCAGCCCCACCCATGCAGGGAACTATGGCTACACCTTC	CASSPTHAGNYGYTF
many	TRBJ1-4	TRBD1	TRBV19	TGTGCCAGTAGTAAAACGGACAGGGGGAAGCAGAGGGCCTTGTGGACTAATGAAAAACTGTTTTTT	CASSKTDRGKQRALWTNEKLFF
medium-sized	TRBJ2-3	TRBD1	TRBV5-8	TGTGCCAGCAGCTTGGCCACGACAGGGACGGGCACAGATACGCAGTATTTT	CASSLATTGTGTDTQYF
.	TRBJ2-5	.	TRBV20-1	TGCAGTGCTAGTACGGGGGCGGGAAAGACCCAGTACTTC	CSASTGAGKTQYF
.	TRBJ2-5	.	TRBV28	TGTGCCAGCAGCTCCTTAGGGTCGGGAAAGGGGCGGACCCAGTACTTC	CASSSLGSGKGRTQYF
many	TRBJ2-7	TRBD2	TRBV18	TGTGCCAGCTCCCAGAACGGGAGGGCCGAGCAGTACTTC	CASSQNGRAEQYF